This entry is about one TCR beta chain. Its antigen is not yet known. No qualities accompany the bases; no much larger clone lies one base away. Using the deep immunoSEQ assay, multiplex PCR amplified TCR CDR3 regions from genomic DNA. For each cell subset, the extracted genomic DNA was distributed evenly across all wells of several immunoSEQ 96-well plates, and each plate served as one replicate. Each replicate PCR for sorted subsets received about 220 ng genomic DNA, equal to roughly 30,000 T cell genomes. The purified libraries were quantified using a Qubit 3.0 fluorometer, sized with a Bioanalyzer 2100, and then quantified again using the KAPA Library Quantification kit. Every immunoSEQ 96-well plate was sequenced on a dedicated single-read 150-cycle Illumina NextSeq 550 flow cell. The source study handled its data this way. Because the immunoSEQ output included only junctional sequences and no quality scores, the filtering could not be the same as the filtering used for full-length reads. Sequences were annotated with PyIR, a Python wrapper for IgBLAST v1.9, using IMGT germline references to assign V/J genes and CDR3. Any read was removed if the V/J assignment was weak (E-value above 1e-6), the CDR3 was missing, or the read contained stop codons, out-of-frame junctions, or ambiguous translated residues. V3J clonotypes were defined as sequences sharing the same inferred V gene, J gene, and CDR3 amino acid sequence. Percentage overlap between repertoires was computed as shared unique clonotypes divided by the size of the smaller repertoire. Repertoire richness was assessed with RTK rarefaction, the Chao1 estimator, and Recon v2.1 estimates of unobserved clonotypes. Generation probabilities were computed with OLGA for all TCRbeta clonotypes obtained by the gDNA method from several donors. This is the immuneACCESS table as TCRdb keeps it, with only in-frame sequences that have V and J called. A part of the clones is gone; compared with another copy, unresolved V genes explain less than half, and the rest is unexplained. Clone size and V and J calls were adopted from that table, with D and trimming inferred from the DNA. The sample has 2 million to 3 million clones on record, 93% of them singletons. The ten biggest clones cover approximately 0.36% of the sample.

Including cysteine and phenylalanine, the CDR3 has 15 amino acids. Only the CDR3 DNA is retained, 45 bases long and in frame from the first base. Taken from the germline V gene (reference sequence), the CDR1 and CDR2 loops are MNHNY and SVGAGI. For this chain, trimming is 2 bases at the V end and 4 bases at the J end, and the number of junction bases without a gene match is 6. This specimen belongs to a study of shared clonotypes between healthy human individuals (dated by TCRdb to about 2020). About the full investigation: The cohort included three men and a couple of women between 18 and 49 years of age. Blood TCR repertoires of roughly five healthy adults were deeply sequenced to estimate repertoire size and the extent of clonotype sharing between individuals. For each donor, CD4 naive and CD4 memory were each given three plates, CD8 naive was given two plates, and CD8 memory was given one plate. Libraries were prepared and TCR repertoires were sequenced by different laboratories using diverse techniques, in order to increase sequencing depth and limit assay-specific biases. Per donor, leukapheresis produced somewhere between about 0.9 and 10 billion PBMCs. On the study overall, not on this receptor specifically: Because the study included a small number of donors, the genetic and exposure-history diversity represented was limited. When a few donors were compared, the shared fraction of clonotypes was about 5.2% for naive CD4, around 3.5% for naive CD8, 2.3% for memory CD4, and under 0.5% for memory CD8. Sampling was limited to blood, and TCR repertoires in tissue likely differ from TCR repertoires in blood. Naive subsets generally had larger estimated clonotype richness than memory subsets did. Compared with non-shared clonotypes, the clonotypes found in all four sorted-subset donors had higher generation probabilities. Rarefaction of sorted-subset datasets indicated incomplete sequencing despite the large sequencing depth. Pairwise subsampling led to the expectation that sequencing depth would affect the degree of clonotype sharing among donors.

Donors were healthy HIV-negative adults with no recently reported acute infections or vaccinations. All donors were Caucasian adults living in Nashville, Tennessee, USA. CD4+ T cells were enriched through magnetic negative selection, after which naive cells were positively selected on CD45RA and the remaining negative fraction served as the memory subset. Blood was collected by leukapheresis, and PBMCs were isolated by Ficoll-Histopaque density gradient centrifugation and then cryopreserved in liquid nitrogen vapor phase. Purity and quantity of every magnetically sorted T cell population were checked by analytical flow cytometry. From each sorted fraction, genomic DNA was isolated and quantified by UV absorbance on a Nanodrop 2000c.

The chain is encoded by TRBV6-6 joined to TRBJ2-5; 8 of the junction bases match TRBD1. Sequenced sample: naive CD4+ T cells from PBMCs. The intended sense of this specimen's cell subset or site label: CD45RA+ positively selected. The clonotype originates from a man aged 18 to 35 in good health. Some clones in this sample may be carry-over from other donors' samples. CDR3 reads: CASSYLTGVSETQYF. The nucleotides are TGTGCCAGCAGTTACCTGACAGGGGTATCAGAGACCCAGTACTTC.